One sample yielded the 18 T cell receptor beta chains listed below, sequenced in a study of T cell responses to AZD1222 COVID-19 vaccine. TCRdb's copy holds only in-frame clones and misses some; the assay was immunoSEQ multiplex PCR. The data contain roughly 150,000 clones, approximately 90% of them singletons. The material sequenced was peripheral blood, taken 28 days after the second AZD1222 dose. The receptor set was obtained from an adult who received the AZD1222 COVID-19 vaccine.

The chain carries TRBV25-1 and TRBJ1-2, with TRBD1 matching 7 bases. The length of the CDR3 is 13 residues. The germline V gene encodes CDR1 MGHDK and CDR2 SYGVNS. Unmatched junction bases numbered 7, after V lost 8 bases and J lost 4 bases. In DNA, the CDR3 is TGTGCCAGCCGAAAGACAGGGATCTATGGCTACACCTTC. Its protein is CASRKTGIYGYTF.

The CDR3 DNA reads as TGTGCCAGCAGCCCAGGGGTTCCGTATCGGGGCGCTGAAGCTTTCTTT. Amino acids: CASSPGVPYRGAEAFF. The genes are TRBV7-8 and TRBJ1-1, with a possible D match to TRBD1 (6 bases). The CDR3 extends over 16 amino acids. Between the trimmed V and J ends, which lost 5 bases and 6 bases, there was a span of 22 bases. CDR1 and CDR2 from the germline V gene are SGHVS and FQNEAQ.

A few counts support this clone. This sequence joins TRBV24-1 and TRBJ2-3; D is unclear. Germline V gene sequence: CDR1 KGHDR, CDR2 SFDVKD. The length of the CDR3 is 16 residues. V was pared by 3 bases and J by 1 base, with 13 bases between. Written as DNA, the CDR3 is TGTGCCACCAGTGATCAGAAGGGTACGGGCACAGATACGCAGTATTTT. Its protein is CATSDQKGTGTDTQYF.

The genes are TRBV12-3 or TRBV12-4 and TRBJ2-1, with 12 nucleotides matching TRBD2. The length of the CDR3 is 13 residues. Losses at the gene ends were 2 bases for V and 15 bases for J; bases not matched to a gene: 5. The CDR3 DNA reads TGTGCCAGCAGTTTATCTAGCGGGGGGGAAGGGTTCTTC. It codes for CASSLSSGGEGFF.

V gene TRBV14 combines with J gene TRBJ2-7, with 7 nucleotides matching TRBD1. The ends lost 3 bases at V and 1 base at J; junction bases unmatched: 6. CDR3 length: 15 amino acids. Per the germline V gene, CDR1 is SGHDN and CDR2 is FVKESK. The CDR3 region has the DNA TGTGCCAGCAGCCACGGAAACAGGGGTTCCTACGAGCAGTACTTC. It encodes CASSHGNRGSYEQYF. Full variable domain (remainder filled in from reference TRBV14 and TRBJ2-7): EAGVTQFPSHSVIEKGQTVTLRCDPISGHDNLYWYRRVMGKEIKFLLHFVKESKQDESGMPNNRFLAERTGGTYSTLKVQPAELEDSGVYFCASSHGNRGSYEQYFGPGTRLTVT.

CDR3 amino acids: CASSFKRGIGVDEQFF. The CDR3 coding sequence is TGCGCCAGCAGCTTCAAGCGGGGAATAGGGGTGGATGAGCAGTTCTTC. The chain combines TRBV5-1 with TRBJ2-1; TRBD2 agrees at 7 bases. Germline lookup yields CDR1 SGHRS and CDR2 YFSETQ. V trimming: 2 bases; J trimming: 8 bases; junction bases outside the gene matches: 13. This CDR3 spans 16 amino acids. Using reference TRBV5-1 and TRBJ2-1 for the parts outside the CDR3, the full variable domain is KAGVTQTPRYLIKTRGQQVTLSCSPISGHRSVSWYQQTPGQGLQFLFEYFSETQRNKGNFPGRFSGRQFSNSRSEMNVSTLELGDSALYLCASSFKRGIGVDEQFFGPGTRLTVL.

CDR3 amino acids: CASSLRSRQGGGNTIYF. CDR3 coding DNA: TGTGCCAGCAGCCTTCGGTCTAGACAGGGGGGCGGAAACACCATATATTTT. The chain employs TRBV11-2 and TRBJ1-3; 9 nucleotides align to TRBD1. The CDR3 length is 17 residues. Germline V gene data show CDR1 as SGHAT and CDR2 as FQNNGV. V trimming: 5 bases; J trimming: 4 bases; junction bases outside the gene matches: 12.

The chain combines TRBV18 with TRBJ1-6; TRBD1 matches at 8 bases. Germline V gene sequence: CDR1 KGHSH, CDR2 LQKENI. V trimming: 4 bases; J trimming: 10 bases; junction bases outside the gene matches: 9. The CDR3 is made up of 15 amino acids. The CDR3 loop reads CASSLQGAGYSPLHF. The CDR3 bases are TGTGCCAGCTCACTTCAGGGGGCGGGGTACTCACCCCTCCACTTT. The whole variable domain, remainder taken from reference TRBV18 and TRBJ1-6, is NAGVMQNPRHLVRRRGQEARLRCSPMKGHSHVYWYRQLPEEGLKFMVYLQKENIIDESGMPKERFSAEFPKEGPSILRIQQVVRGDSAAYFCASSLQGAGYSPLHFGNGTRLTVT.

This sequence joins TRBV7-2 and TRBJ1-1, with 7 bases fitting TRBD1. Trimming cost V 3 bases and J 0 bases; bases outside gene matches: 4. Germline CDR1 is SGHTA and CDR2 is FQGNSA. The CDR3 spans 15 residues. CDR3 coding DNA: TGTGCCAGCAGCTTCAAGGGGGCGGTGAACACTGAAGCTTTCTTT. Protein product: CASSFKGAVNTEAFF.

The rearrangement uses TRBV7-2 and TRBJ1-3; D gene unclear. There are 15 residues in the CDR3. Between the trimmed V and J ends, which lost 1 base and 0 bases, there was a span of 7 bases. The germline CDR1 and CDR2 sequences are SGHTA and FQGNSA. The CDR3 is CASSLDRSSGNTIYF. DNA of the CDR3: TGTGCCAGCAGCTTAGACAGATCCTCTGGAAACACCATATATTTT.

This chain links TRBV11-2 with TRBJ2-3; 7 nucleotides line up with TRBD1. Germline CDR1 is SGHAT and CDR2 is FQNNGV. This CDR3 is built from 15 residues. Trimming removed 6 bases from V and 0 bases from J; junction bases left unmatched: 6. This CDR3 reads CASSLRGPSTDTQYF. The DNA for the CDR3 is TGTGCCAGCAGTCTGAGGGGGCCCAGCACAGATACGCAGTATTTT.

The rearrangement joins TRBV28 to TRBJ2-2, with D maybe TRBD2 (7 bases). V was cut by 8 bases and J by 7 bases, with 17 bases left in between. Germline V gives CDR1 MDHEN, CDR2 SYDVKM. This CDR3 spans 14 amino acids. The CDR3 sequence: CASWGGGKNGELFF. The DNA of the CDR3 is TGTGCCAGCTGGGGCGGGGGCAAAAACGGGGAGCTGTTTTTT.

This clone was detected only once. This sequence joins TRBV5-1 and TRBJ2-7, with 11 bases that match TRBD2. From germline, CDR1 is SGHRS and CDR2 YFSETQ. The junction had 4 bases not matched to a gene; V was cut back by 3 bases and J by 2 bases. The CDR3 sequence is 15 residues long. The CDR3 protein is CASSSGTSGPYEQYF. Written as DNA, the CDR3 is TGCGCCAGCAGCTCCGGGACTAGCGGACCCTACGAGCAGTACTTC.

The gene calls are TRBV19 and TRBJ1-5; D is undetermined. The CDR3 spans 14 residues. V dropped 3 bases and J dropped 2 bases, with 8 bases sitting between them. Looked up from germline, CDR1 is LNHDA and CDR2 is SQIVND (reference sequence). The CDR3 DNA is TGTGCCAGTAGTATGGGGTGGGGCAATCAGCCCCAGCATTTT. Protein: CASSMGWGNQPQHF.

This clone occurred a few times. This rearrangement joins TRBV19 to TRBJ1-2, with 8 bases that match TRBD1. J gave up 8 bases and V 0 bases, and 5 bases lay outside the gene matches. CDR1 and CDR2 from the germline V gene are LNHDA and SQIVND (reference sequence). The CDR3 spans 14 residues. CDR3 nucleotide sequence: TGTGCCAGTAGTATAGACAGGGGGCAGGAAGGCTACACCTTC. Amino acid sequence: CASSIDRGQEGYTF. The variable domain in full, with the rest retrieved from reference TRBV19 and TRBJ1-2, is DGGITQSPKYLFRKEGQNVTLSCEQNLNHDAMYWYRQDPGQGLRLIYYSQIVNDFQKGDIAEGYSVSREKKESFPLTVTSAQKNPTAFYLCASSIDRGQEGYTFGSGTRLTVV.

This clone was picked up one time. The chain links TRBV18 to TRBJ1-5; the D gene is possibly TRBD1 (5 bases). Trimming took off 6 bases at V and 3 bases at J, with 9 bases between the two ends. The CDR3 totals 13 residues. CDR1 is KGHSH, CDR2 LQKENI, per germline. The CDR3 DNA reads as TGTGCCAGCTCCGACAGTTCCAATCAGCCCCAGCATTTT. Protein product: CASSDSSNQPQHF.

This sequence joins TRBV18 and TRBJ2-1; TRBD1 matches 9 bases. Germline V gene lookup returns CDR1 KGHSH and CDR2 LQKENI. V lost 6 bases, J lost 2 bases, and 5 bases stayed unmatched. The CDR3 runs to 15 residues. DNA of the CDR3: TGTGCCAGCTCGACGGGACAGGGAACCTACAATGAGCAGTTCTTC. Residues: CASSTGQGTYNEQFF. The entire variable domain, with the rest obtained from reference TRBV18 and TRBJ2-1, is as follows: NAGVMQNPRHLVRRRGQEARLRCSPMKGHSHVYWYRQLPEEGLKFMVYLQKENIIDESGMPKERFSAEFPKEGPSILRIQQVVRGDSAAYFCASSTGQGTYNEQFFGPGTRLTVL.

The chain combines TRBV24-1 with TRBJ2-1, with TRBD2 identical over 11 bases. The V and J ends lost 5 bases and 7 bases, in that order; junction bases with no gene match: 3. Germline V gives CDR1 KGHDR, CDR2 SFDVKD. The CDR3 is made up of 14 amino acids. Here the CDR3 DNA reads TGTGCCACCAGTGCACTAGCGGGGGATAATGAGCAGTTCTTC. This encodes CATSALAGDNEQFF.